The 16 T cell receptor beta chains below all came from one sample that was sequenced in a study of early T cells in non-severe SARS-CoV-2 infection. TCRdb redid the calling of the 5' RACE reads with MiXCR, one entry per CDR3 protein. The sample carries 85,000 to 95,000 distinct CDR3 sequences, approximately 17% recorded once. The input for sequencing was whole blood, taken at baseline. Receptors were obtained from an adult who was a healthcare worker with PCR-confirmed SARS-CoV-2 infection or an uninfected control (not recorded which).

The rearrangement links TRBV6-5 to TRBJ2-5; TRBD2 might be the D (7 bases). The CDR3 has 13 amino acids. Germline V gene data show CDR1 as MNHEY and CDR2 as SVGAGI. The germline V and J ends were trimmed by 7 bases and 5 bases, with 14 bases remaining between them. Here the CDR3 reads CASTLRGGETQYF. CDR3 nucleotide sequence: TGTGCCAGCACCCTAAGGGGGGGGGAGACCCAGTACTTC.

This clonotype was seen many times. The chain is built from TRBV10-3 and TRBJ2-3; D unresolved. The CDR3 runs 16 residues. The V gene's germline CDR1 is ENHRY and CDR2 SYGVKD. Between the trimmed V and J ends, which lost 0 bases and 5 bases, there was a span of 15 bases. CDR3 protein: CAISESIRLPQDTQYF. In DNA, the CDR3 is TGTGCCATCAGTGAGTCGATAAGGCTGCCACAAGATACGCAGTATTTT.

The chain couples TRBV12-3 or TRBV12-4 to TRBJ2-7; D perhaps matches TRBD1 (5 bases). V lost 5 bases to trimming and J lost 6 bases, with 8 bases between them. This CDR3 is built from 11 residues. CDR3 sequence: CASSVRAEQYF. CDR3 DNA: TGTGCCAGCAGTGTCAGGGCCGAGCAGTACTTC.

There are a few counts of this clonotype. The chain has TRBV20-1 and TRBJ2-2; 11 bases map to TRBD1. CDR1 and CDR2 from the germline V gene are DFQATT and SNEGSKA (reference sequence). V dropped 8 bases and J dropped 13; count of bases not matched to a gene: 6. The CDR3 is 11 residues long. CDR3 bases: TGCAGTAGCTGGACAGGGGGCAGGCTGTTTTTT. Residues: CSSWTGGRLFF.

This clonotype has a handful of counts. The chain joins TRBV10-2 to TRBJ2-7; TRBD2 matches at 9 bases. V trimming: 7 bases; J trimming: 0 bases; junction bases outside the gene matches: 4. In germline, CDR1 is WSHSY, CDR2 SAAADI. The CDR3 covers 14 residues. DNA for the CDR3: TGCGCCAGCACAACTAGCGGGCGCTCCTACGAGCAGTACTTC. Its protein product is CASTTSGRSYEQYF.

This CDR3 is CASSHTGVAGELFF. The CDR3, as DNA: TGTGCCAGCAGCCATACTGGGGTTGCCGGGGAGCTGTTTTTT. The chain recombines TRBV12-3 or TRBV12-4 with TRBJ2-2; D gene unclear. Between the trimmed V and J ends, which lost 6 bases and 6 bases, there was a span of 14 bases. The CDR3 sequence is 14 residues long.

This chain uses TRBV11-2 with TRBJ2-5, with D uncertain. Trimming pared 1 base from V and 5 bases from J, leaving 11 bases between. The CDR3 is made up of 14 amino acids. Germline values: CDR1 SGHAT, CDR2 FQNNGV. The CDR3 sequence is CASSLVSGSETQYF. The CDR3 DNA sequence: TGTGCCAGCAGCTTAGTCTCAGGTTCGGAGACCCAGTACTTC.

This clonotype was observed many times. The chain joins TRBV7-2 to TRBJ2-2; unclear D gene. The germline gives CDR1 SGHTA, CDR2 FQGNSA. The length of the CDR3 is 15 residues. Trimming left V 1 base short and J 5 bases short, with 11 bases between. CDR3 bases: TGTGCCAGCAGCTTAGAAGGGCTTGATACCGGGGAGCTGTTTTTT. Protein: CASSLEGLDTGELFF.

The chain recombines TRBV9 with TRBJ2-7, with D perhaps assigned TRBD1 or TRBD2 (5 bases each). The V end lost 3 bases, the J end lost 2 bases, and 15 bases lay between the germline ends. The CDR3 loop spans 15 amino acids. Germline lookup yields CDR1 SGDLS and CDR2 YYNGEE. CDR3 coding DNA: TGTGCCAGCAGCGCGGACTCCGGGGCCACCTACGAGCAGTACTTC. Amino acids: CASSADSGATYEQYF.

The sample holds a few counts of this clonotype. The chain couples TRBV20-1 to TRBJ2-1, with 10 bases matching TRBD2. The trim removed 0 bases at V and 7 bases at J, leaving 9 bases unmatched. The CDR3 is 16 amino acids. Germline V gives CDR1 DFQATT, CDR2 SNEGSKA (reference sequence). CDR3 DNA: TGCAGTGCTAGAGACCCAGCGGGAGGGATAAGAAATGAGCAGTTCTTC. As protein: CSARDPAGGIRNEQFF.

This clonotype was recorded at least ten times. The gene calls are TRBV12-3 or TRBV12-4 and TRBJ2-7, with 7 bases matching TRBD2. V lost 4 bases to trimming and J lost 5 bases; unmatched junction nucleotides: 17. This CDR3 comprises 17 residues. CDR3: CASSYGKTSRGRDEQYF. Here the CDR3 DNA reads TGTGCCAGCAGTTACGGCAAGACTAGCAGAGGGAGGGACGAGCAGTACTTC.

This clonotype appeared a few times. The chain combines TRBV27 with TRBJ2-1; 9 bases are shared with TRBD2. The CDR3 consists of 14 residues. V lost 6 bases and J lost 2; bases outside the gene matches: 2. CDR1 MNHEY and CDR2 SMNVEV come from the germline V gene (reference sequence). CDR3 protein: CASSSSGTYNEQFF. The CDR3, as DNA: TGTGCCAGCAGCTCTAGCGGGACCTACAATGAGCAGTTCTTC.

This sequence joins TRBV27 and TRBJ2-7; tentative D call: TRBD2 (5 bases). CDR3 size: 14 residues. Germline loops: CDR1 MNHEY, CDR2 SMNVEV (reference sequence). Trimming pared 4 bases from V and 4 bases from J, leaving 14 bases between. The CDR3 region has the DNA TGTGCCAGCAGTTCCCCCAGGACTCGATACGAGCAGTACTTC. Translated: CASSSPRTRYEQYF.

This clonotype was found a few times. Here the CDR3 DNA reads TGTGCCTGGAGTGGGGACGGCGCGGAAGCTTTCTTT. Its protein is CAWSGDGAEAFF. The chain combines TRBV30 with TRBJ1-1; D possibly corresponds to TRBD1 (5 bases). Germline CDR1 is GTSNPN and CDR2 is SVGIG (reference sequence). Trimming left V 1 base short and J 8 bases short, with 11 bases between. The CDR3 runs to 12 residues.

This clonotype was detected a few times. The chain combines TRBV27 with TRBJ2-7; the match to TRBD2 covers 7 bases. The germline V gene has CDR1 MNHEY and CDR2 SMNVEV (reference sequence). The CDR3 is made up of 12 amino acids. J lost 3 bases, V lost 8 bases, and 4 bases had no gene match. The CDR3 DNA sequence: TGTGCCAGCCGCGGCGGGGGCTACGAGCAGTACTTC. Translation: CASRGGGYEQYF.

This clonotype was observed a handful of times. The chain has TRBV4-1 and TRBJ2-1, with 7 bases fitting TRBD2. V was pared by 4 bases and J by 7 bases, with 10 bases of the junction left unmatched. The CDR3 is 15 amino acids. Per germline, CDR1 MGHRA and CDR2 YSYEKL. The CDR3 region has the DNA TGCGCCAGCAGCCTATCTTACATGCGGGGGAATGAGCAGTTCTTC. Its protein is CASSLSYMRGNEQFF.